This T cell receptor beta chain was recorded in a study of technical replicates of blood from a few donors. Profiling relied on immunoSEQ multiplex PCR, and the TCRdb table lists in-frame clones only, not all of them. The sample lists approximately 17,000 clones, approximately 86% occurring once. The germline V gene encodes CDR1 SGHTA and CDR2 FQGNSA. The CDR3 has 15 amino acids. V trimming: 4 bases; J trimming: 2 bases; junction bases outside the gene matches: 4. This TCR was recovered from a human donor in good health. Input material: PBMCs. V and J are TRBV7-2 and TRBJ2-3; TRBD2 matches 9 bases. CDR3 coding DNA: TGTGCCAGCAGCTCCGGCGGGAGGGCCACAGATACGCAGTATTTT. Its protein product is CASSSGGRATDTQYF.